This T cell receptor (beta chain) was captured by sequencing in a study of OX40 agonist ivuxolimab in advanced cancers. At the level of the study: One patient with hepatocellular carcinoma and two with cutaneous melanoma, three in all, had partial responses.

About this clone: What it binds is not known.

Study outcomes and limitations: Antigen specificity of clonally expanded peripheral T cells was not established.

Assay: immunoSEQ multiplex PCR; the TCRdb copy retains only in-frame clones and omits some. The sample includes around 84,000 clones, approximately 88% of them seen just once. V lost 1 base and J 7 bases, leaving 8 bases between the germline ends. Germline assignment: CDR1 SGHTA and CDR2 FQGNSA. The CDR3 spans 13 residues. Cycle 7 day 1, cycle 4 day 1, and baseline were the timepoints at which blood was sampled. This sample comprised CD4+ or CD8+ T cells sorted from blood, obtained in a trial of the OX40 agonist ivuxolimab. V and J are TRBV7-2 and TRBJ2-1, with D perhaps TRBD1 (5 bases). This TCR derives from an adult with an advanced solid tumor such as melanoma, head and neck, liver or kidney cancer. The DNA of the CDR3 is TGTGCCAGCAGCTTAGTGGGGCGGAATGAGCAGTTCTTC. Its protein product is CASSLVGRNEQFF. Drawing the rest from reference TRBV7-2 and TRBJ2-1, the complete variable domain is GAGVSQSPSNKVTEKGKDVELRCDPISGHTALYWYRQSLGQGLEFLIYFQGNSAPDKSGLPSDRFSAERTGGSVSTLTIQRTQQEDSAVYLCASSLVGRNEQFFGPGTRLTVL.